Detailed here is one TCR beta chain. The sample is drawn from a study of blood T cell repertoires in COVID-19. Across the whole study: Both acute and convalescent COVID-19 samples were obtained from the United States, Italy and Spain. T cells, B-cell-depleted T cells, or PBMCs supplied cDNA or gDNA.

In the original workflow: Reference gene primer amplification yielded estimated nucleated cell counts. TCRdb's table, derived via immunoSEQ multiplex PCR, lists solely in-frame clones and lacks some. For V, J and clone size, that table is used; D and trimming come from the DNA. In the table there are about 74,000 clones, around 90% of which are singletons. Trimming removed 0 bases from V and 0 bases from J, with 11 bases in between. CDR3 length: 16 amino acids. Germline CDR1 reads LGHDT; CDR2 reads YNNKEL (reference sequence). The sequence was collected from a man aged 50 to 59 with acute or convalescent COVID-19. The sample consisted of peripheral blood. This chain connects TRBV3-1 (or the pseudogene TRBV3-2) to TRBJ1-1; tentative D call: TRBD1 (5 bases). The CDR3 protein is CASSQERGTVNTEAFF. The CDR3 coding sequence is TGTGCCAGCAGCCAAGAACGGGGGACTGTGAACACTGAAGCTTTCTTT.